This T cell receptor (beta chain) was obtained from a study of beta chain features in type 1 diabetes. General study results and limits: Naive, central memory and Treg TCRB repertoires appeared more alike in patients than in healthy donors. Moderate yet significant TCRB CDR3 shortening was seen in Type 1 diabetes patients in all four CD4+ subsets. VDJ junctions in type 1 diabetes patients carried more deletions and fewer insertions.

There are 16 residues in the CDR3. J gave up 2 bases and V 2 bases, and 4 bases lay outside the gene matches. CDR1 and CDR2 (germline): LGHNT, FRNRAP. This clone was detected only a few times. The target antigen is unknown. Every isolated RNA sample was fully reverse transcribed, so sequencing captured expressed TCRB transcripts. The table came from immunoSEQ multiplex PCR; TCRdb's copy has only in-frame clones and leaves some out. The sample has 600,000 or so clones, more than 13% seen once; the top ten hold 0.03% to 0.04%. This TCR was recovered from a young man with type 1 diabetes. V usage is TRBV12-5 and J usage is TRBJ2-1; 9 bases match TRBD2. The sequenced material came from naive CD4+ T cells from blood. Here the CDR3 reads CASGLSLAGTYNEQFF. The CDR3 coding sequence is TGTGCTAGTGGTTTGAGTCTAGCGGGAACCTACAATGAGCAGTTCTTC.